One sample yielded the 8 T cell receptor beta chains listed below, sequenced in a study of early T cells in non-severe SARS-CoV-2 infection. TCRdb itself ran the 5' RACE reads through MiXCR, one entry per CDR3 protein. The data hold around 67,000 distinct CDR3 sequences, with roughly an eighth observed a single time. The sample comprised whole blood. These receptors were taken from an adult who was a healthcare worker with PCR-confirmed SARS-CoV-2 infection or an uninfected control (not recorded which).

This clonotype was detected ten times or more. This chain connects TRBV29-1 to TRBJ1-1; perhaps TRBD1 as D (5 bases). V was trimmed by 1 base and J by 7 bases, leaving 10 bases between them. In germline, CDR1 is SQVTM, CDR2 ANQGSEA. The CDR3 is 12 amino acids. The CDR3 coding sequence is TGCAGCGTTGAAGTGGGGAGGGGTGAAGCTTTCTTT. It encodes CSVEVGRGEAFF.

The V gene is TRBV7-9, the J gene TRBJ2-7; TRBD1 aligns across 7 bases. V lost 4 bases to trimming and J lost 2 bases; unmatched junction nucleotides: 5. The CDR3 has 14 amino acids. Germline CDR1 and CDR2: SEHNR and FQNEAQ (reference sequence). The CDR3 DNA is TGTGCCAGCAGCTCCGACAGGGTAGCCTACGAGCAGTACTTC. Protein product: CASSSDRVAYEQYF.

This clonotype was counted many times. This chain connects TRBV20-1 to TRBJ2-7; 9 nucleotides align to TRBD1. The CDR3 has 13 amino acids. Germline CDR1 DFQATT, CDR2 SNEGSKA (reference sequence). With V trimmed by 6 bases and J by 2 bases, 5 bases remained unmatched. For the CDR3, the DNA is TGCAGTGCGGGGACAGGGAGGCCCTACGAGCAGTACTTC. Residues: CSAGTGRPYEQYF.

This clonotype was counted ten times or more. The V and J genes are TRBV5-4 and TRBJ2-1; D ambiguous. The CDR3 covers 15 residues. V lost 5 bases and J 4 bases, leaving 16 bases between the germline ends. Germline assignment: CDR1 SGHNT and CDR2 YYREEE (reference sequence). CDR3 DNA sequence: TGTGCCAGCAGGACACCCGCAGCAGAGTACAATGAGCAGTTCTTC. Protein product: CASRTPAAEYNEQFF. Together with reference TRBV5-4 and TRBJ2-1, the CDR3 gives the full variable domain: ETGVTQSPTHLIKTRGQQVTLRCSSQSGHNTVSWYQQALGQGPQFIFQYYREEENGRGNFPPRFSGLQFPNYSSELNVNALELDDSALYLCASRTPAAEYNEQFFGPGTRLTVL.

This clonotype appeared a few times. The J gene is TRBJ1-1, the V gene TRBV20-1; no clear D gene. This CDR3 region has 14 residues. Trimming removed 2 bases at V and 0 bases at J, with 10 bases between. Germline V gene data show CDR1 as DFQATT and CDR2 as SNEGSKA (reference sequence). The CDR3: CSARPGWMNTEAFF. In nucleotides, the CDR3 is TGCAGTGCTAGACCAGGTTGGATGAACACTGAAGCTTTCTTT.

The rearrangement uses TRBV3-1 and TRBJ2-7; D remains unclear. CDR1 and CDR2 from the germline V gene are LGHDT and YNNKEL (reference sequence). V lost 2 bases and J 6 bases, leaving 5 bases between the germline ends. This CDR3 is built from 11 residues. The CDR3 nucleotides are TGTGCCAGCAGCCAATCTGCCGAGCAGTACTTC. Protein: CASSQSAEQYF.

This clonotype was detected ten times or more. CDR3 sequence (DNA): TGTGCCAGCAGTCCGACAGGGGGGTTGAATGAGCAGTTCTTC. As protein: CASSPTGGLNEQFF. The gene calls are TRBV27 and TRBJ2-1, with 9 bases fitting TRBD1. Germline lookup yields CDR1 MNHEY and CDR2 SMNVEV (reference sequence). V was pared by 5 bases and J by 7 bases, with 6 bases of the junction left unmatched. CDR3 length equals 14 residues.

The V and J genes are TRBV28 and TRBJ2-1; 7 bases line up with TRBD1. Germline V gene data show CDR1 as MDHEN and CDR2 as SYDVKM. V lost 5 bases and J lost 3; bases outside the gene matches: 7. The CDR3 has 15 residues. The DNA of the CDR3 is TGTGCCAGCAGTCCCCAGACAGGGAACTACAATGAGCAGTTCTTC. This gives the protein CASSPQTGNYNEQFF.